This T cell receptor beta chain was sequenced in a study of T cells in narcolepsy. The CDR3 runs to 14 residues. Trimming cost V 2 bases and J 4 bases; bases outside gene matches: 1. The germline V gene encodes CDR1 SGHRS and CDR2 YFSETQ. This clone appeared a single time. Clones were read by immunoSEQ multiplex PCR, and TCRdb kept only the in-frame ones, dropping some. The sample comprises 20,000 to 30,000 clones, 55% to 80% of which are singletons, and approximately 12% rests with the top ten. The chain combines TRBV5-1 with TRBJ2-5; 11 bases map to TRBD1. This clonotype originated in a human donor in good health. Material for sequencing was memory (CD45RA-) CD4+ T cells from blood. The CDR3 loop is CASSFGTGGETQYF. The CDR3 DNA is TGCGCCAGCAGCTTTGGGACAGGGGGAGAGACCCAGTACTTC.